The rows below give T cell receptor beta chains drawn from one sample of a study of blood T cell repertoires in COVID-19. Assay used: immunoSEQ multiplex PCR; TCRdb lists only in-frame clones, some missing. The table has about 270,000 clones, roughly 86% seen once. The material sequenced was peripheral blood. The receptors stem from a man aged 35 to 55 with active or convalescent COVID-19. The CDR3 runs from the conserved cysteine through the conserved F or W. Each record gives: D gene, J gene, V gene, clone size, CDR3 protein, CDR3 DNA. The D gene is left open where the match is weak. Clone size is stated in some rows and not others, as once, few, many or a class when expanded.

TRBD1 | TRBJ1-5 | TRBV7-8 | . | CASSLGQGDQPQHF | TGTGCCAGCAGCTTAGGACAGGGAGATCAGCCCCAGCATTTT
. | TRBJ1-1 | TRBV7-6 | few | CASSLVQGFDTEAFF | TGTGCCAGCAGCTTGGTACAGGGTTTCGACACTGAAGCTTTCTTT
TRBD1 | TRBJ1-1 | TRBV7-6 | . | CASSLEDRVWNTEAFF | TGTGCCAGCAGCTTAGAGGACAGGGTGTGGAACACTGAAGCTTTCTTT
. | TRBJ1-1 | TRBV4-1 | . | CASSQEVTGNTEAFF | TGCGCCAGCAGCCAAGAAGTGACAGGGAACACTGAAGCTTTCTTT
. | TRBJ2-3 | TRBV10-1 | . | CASSESSDTQYF | TGCGCCAGCAGTGAGTCGAGTGATACGCAGTATTTT
TRBD1 | TRBJ2-2 | TRBV19 | . | CASSILDRGDGELFF | TGTGCCAGTAGTATCCTGGACAGGGGAGACGGGGAGCTGTTTTTT
TRBD2 | TRBJ2-3 | TRBV6-4 | . | CASSVGLDADTQYF | TGTGCCAGCAGTGTGGGACTAGACGCAGATACGCAGTATTTT
TRBD1 | TRBJ2-2 | TRBV7-3 | . | CASSSTGGAGGELFF | TGTGCCAGCAGCTCGACAGGGGGCGCCGGCGGGGAGCTGTTTTTT
. | TRBJ2-2 | TRBV7-9 | . | CASSSWDFLNTGELFF | TGTGCCAGCAGCTCCTGGGACTTCCTCAACACCGGGGAGCTGTTTTTT
TRBD1 | TRBJ2-1 | TRBV19 | . | CASSADRQGPFYNEQFF | TGTGCCAGTAGTGCGGACCGACAGGGTCCCTTTTACAATGAGCAGTTCTTC
. | TRBJ2-1 | TRBV5-5 | . | CASSPPGVNEQFF | TGTGCCAGCAGCCCCCCGGGGGTGAATGAGCAGTTCTTC
. | TRBJ1-2 | TRBV5-1 | . | CASSLDAVYGYTF | TGCGCCAGCAGCTTGGATGCAGTCTATGGCTACACCTTC
TRBD1 | TRBJ1-1 | TRBV9 | . | CASSHQGGSDTEAFF | TGTGCCAGCAGCCACCAGGGGGGCTCTGACACTGAAGCTTTCTTT
. | TRBJ1-2 | TRBV11-2 | once | CASSSTSGLGGYTF | TGTGCCAGCAGCTCCACCTCGGGGTTGGGTGGCTACACCTTC
. | TRBJ2-7 | TRBV13 | . | CASSGTPYEQYF | TGTGCCAGCAGCGGGACTCCCTACGAGCAGTACTTC
. | TRBJ1-4 | TRBV7-9 | . | CASSSQGLAANEKLFF | TGTGCCAGCAGCTCGCAGGGGCTAGCGGCTAATGAAAAACTGTTTTTT
. | TRBJ2-7 | TRBV10-2 | . | CASSATGEQYF | TGCGCCAGCAGTGCGACCGGGGAGCAGTACTTC
TRBD1 | TRBJ1-6 | TRBV6-4 | . | CASSDSVTGDSPLHF | TGTGCCAGCAGTGACTCCGTAACAGGGGATTCACCCCTCCACTTT
TRBD2 | TRBJ2-7 | TRBV5-4 | . | CASSPAASGRYEQYF | TGTGCCAGCAGCCCGGCGGCCAGCGGGAGATACGAGCAGTACTTC
. | TRBJ2-7 | TRBV28 | . | CASSLTGFEQYF | TGTGCCAGCAGTCTGACTGGCTTCGAGCAGTACTTC
. | TRBJ1-5 | TRBV30 | . | CAWSSEANQPQHF | TGTGCCTGGAGTTCGGAAGCGAATCAGCCCCAGCATTTT
. | TRBJ1-1 | TRBV6-5 | . | CASSREVGEAFF | TGTGCCAGCAGCCGCGAGGTCGGGGAAGCTTTCTTT
. | TRBJ1-1 | TRBV30 | once | CAWSVGPGRVRAEAFF | TGTGCCTGGAGTGTAGGTCCCGGGAGGGTCAGGGCTGAAGCTTTCTTT
. | TRBJ2-3 | TRBV11-3 | . | CASSLMSLGDTQYF | TGTGCCAGCAGCTTAATGTCCCTAGGAGATACGCAGTATTTT
. | TRBJ2-3 | TRBV12-5 | . | CASGLVLGLWDTQYF | TGTGCTAGTGGTTTGGTACTAGGACTCTGGGATACGCAGTATTTT
. | TRBJ2-5 | TRBV18 | . | CASSPPSGLETQYF | TGTGCCAGCTCACCACCGTCAGGATTAGAGACCCAGTACTTC
. | TRBJ1-2 | TRBV6-5 | once | CASFPGTTYYGYTF | TGTGCCAGCTTCCCCGGGACAACCTACTATGGCTACACCTTC
. | TRBJ2-3 | TRBV19 | . | CASSDQGRDTQYF | TGTGCCAGTAGTGATCAGGGAAGAGATACGCAGTATTTT
TRBD2 | TRBJ2-3 | TRBV5-5 | . | CASSPSGTSGRADTQYF | TGTGCCAGCAGCCCCTCCGGGACTAGCGGGAGGGCAGATACGCAGTATTTT
. | TRBJ1-6 | TRBV10-1 | . | CASSESGGSSPLHF | TGCGCCAGCAGTGAGTCGGGAGGTAGCTCACCCCTCCACTTT
TRBD1 | TRBJ1-5 | TRBV4-1 | . | CASSQETLTGYGQPQHF | TGCGCCAGCAGCCAAGAGACATTGACAGGGTATGGGCAGCCCCAGCATTTT
. | TRBJ1-2 | TRBV7-2 | . | CASSPQAGNYGYTF | TGTGCCAGCAGCCCTCAGGCCGGCAACTATGGCTACACCTTC
. | TRBJ2-6 | TRBV5-1 | . | CASGAPAGANVLTF | TGCGCCAGCGGGGCCCCGGCTGGGGCCAACGTCCTGACTTTC
. | TRBJ2-2 | TRBV7-6 | . | CASSPTGNTGELFF | TGTGCCAGCAGCCCGACAGGGAACACCGGGGAGCTGTTTTTT
. | TRBJ2-3 | TRBV6-5 | . | CASREDSLTNTQYF | TGTGCCAGCAGGGAGGACAGCTTGACAAATACGCAGTATTTT
TRBD2 | TRBJ2-7 | TRBV7-2 | . | CASSLVLTSEYEQYF | TGTGCCAGCAGCTTAGTCCTTACTAGCGAATACGAGCAGTACTTC
TRBD1 | TRBJ1-1 | TRBV19 | . | CASRTQGATMNTEAFF | TGTGCCAGTAGGACACAGGGGGCCACTATGAACACTGAAGCTTTCTTT
TRBD2 | TRBJ2-2 | TRBV3-1/TRBV3-2 | . | CASRLAGDGAGELFF | TGTGCCAGCAGACTAGCGGGAGACGGGGCCGGGGAGCTGTTTTTT
. | TRBJ1-1 | TRBV6-4 | . | CASREQGNTEAFF | TGTGCCAGCAGGGAACAGGGTAACACTGAAGCTTTCTTT
TRBD1 | TRBJ1-5 | TRBV6-5 | . | CASFPGTGGNQPQHF | TGTGCCAGCTTTCCCGGGACAGGGGGTAATCAGCCCCAGCATTTT
TRBD1 | TRBJ2-1 | TRBV27 | . | CASGTGRSFEQFF | TGTGCCAGCGGGACAGGACGGTCGTTTGAGCAGTTCTTC
. | TRBJ2-4 | TRBV19 | . | CASQTDAKNIQYF | TGTGCCAGTCAAACAGACGCCAAAAACATTCAGTACTTC